Listed below are T cell receptor beta chains from one sample, sequenced in a study of blood T cell repertoires in COVID-19. Assay: immunoSEQ multiplex PCR; the TCRdb copy retains only in-frame clones and omits some. The sample has 350,000 to 450,000 clones; 70% to 90% are singletons. The sequenced sample consisted of PBMCs or T cells enriched from blood (not recorded which). All receptors derive from a woman younger than 35 who had been exposed to COVID-19. The CDR3 runs from the conserved cysteine through the conserved F or W. The order of the fields is V gene, D gene, J gene, clone size, CDR3 DNA, CDR3 protein. A D gene is named only where the DNA matches it firmly. Clone size is not always given. Where it is, it says once, few, many or a class for expanded clones.

v_gene: TRBV7-2; d_gene: TRBD2; j_gene: TRBJ2-7; abundance: few; CDR3nt: TGTGCCAGCAGCTTTGGCGGGCTAGCGGGACCCCGATCCTACGAGCAGTACTTC; CDR3aa: CASSFGGLAGPRSYEQYF
v_gene: TRBV2; d_gene: NA; j_gene: TRBJ2-6; abundance: NA; CDR3nt: TGTGCCAGCATAACGGGCTCTGGGGCCAACGTCCTGACTTTC; CDR3aa: CASITGSGANVLTF
v_gene: TRBV18; d_gene: NA; j_gene: TRBJ2-3; abundance: NA; CDR3nt: TGTGCCAGCTCACCAGGGTCGGAGGCAGATACGCAGTATTTT; CDR3aa: CASSPGSEADTQYF
v_gene: TRBV27; d_gene: TRBD1; j_gene: TRBJ2-5; abundance: few; CDR3nt: TGTGCCAGCAGTTTGGGGGACAGTGGGACCCAGTACTTC; CDR3aa: CASSLGDSGTQYF
v_gene: TRBV2; d_gene: NA; j_gene: TRBJ2-5; abundance: NA; CDR3nt: TGTGCCACTACCCGGGAGAGGGTGGTTTCGGAGACCCAGTACTTC; CDR3aa: CATTRERVVSETQYF
v_gene: TRBV19; d_gene: NA; j_gene: TRBJ1-1; abundance: NA; CDR3nt: TGTGCCAGTAGTATAAACAGGGAGTGGGCTGAAGCTTTCTTT; CDR3aa: CASSINREWAEAFF
v_gene: TRBV7-9; d_gene: NA; j_gene: TRBJ1-5; abundance: NA; CDR3nt: TGTGCCAGCAGCAAGACAGATAGCAATCAGCCCCAGCATTTT; CDR3aa: CASSKTDSNQPQHF
v_gene: TRBV5-5; d_gene: TRBD1; j_gene: TRBJ1-2; abundance: NA; CDR3nt: TGTGCCAGCAGCTCCCGAGGTGACAGGGTTGACTATGGCTACACCTTC; CDR3aa: CASSSRGDRVDYGYTF
v_gene: TRBV2; d_gene: TRBD1; j_gene: TRBJ2-5; abundance: once; CDR3nt: TGTGCCAGCCCCGGACAGGGGTCCCAAGAGACCCAGTACTTC; CDR3aa: CASPGQGSQETQYF
v_gene: TRBV27; d_gene: NA; j_gene: TRBJ1-2; abundance: NA; CDR3nt: TGTGCCAGCAGTATAGGGGTTTTAAACTATGGCTACACCTTC; CDR3aa: CASSIGVLNYGYTF
v_gene: TRBV5-5; d_gene: NA; j_gene: TRBJ2-7; abundance: few; CDR3nt: TGTGCCAGCAGCTTGGAACAGGGAACCTACGAGCAGTACTTC; CDR3aa: CASSLEQGTYEQYF
v_gene: TRBV6-1; d_gene: NA; j_gene: TRBJ1-5; abundance: NA; CDR3nt: TGTGCCAGCAGTGAAAGGGGGGGCGCGGGCAATCAGCCCCAGCATTTT; CDR3aa: CASSERGGAGNQPQHF
v_gene: TRBV3-1/TRBV3-2; d_gene: NA; j_gene: TRBJ1-1; abundance: NA; CDR3nt: TGTGCCAGCAGTAGGGGGTCTGAAGCTTTCTTT; CDR3aa: CASSRGSEAFF
v_gene: TRBV7-8; d_gene: TRBD1; j_gene: TRBJ1-2; abundance: NA; CDR3nt: TGTGCCAGCAGCCCAGATCGGGACAGAGGATATAACTATGGCTACACCTTC; CDR3aa: CASSPDRDRGYNYGYTF
v_gene: TRBV10-2; d_gene: NA; j_gene: TRBJ1-6; abundance: few; CDR3nt: TGCGCCAGCACAAACAGTGGATTTAATTCACCCCTCCACTTT; CDR3aa: CASTNSGFNSPLHF
v_gene: TRBV6-5; d_gene: TRBD1; j_gene: TRBJ1-2; abundance: few; CDR3nt: TGTGCCAGCAGTTACTCGACAGGGGGCGTCTATGGCTACACCTTC; CDR3aa: CASSYSTGGVYGYTF
v_gene: TRBV4-1; d_gene: TRBD2; j_gene: TRBJ2-7; abundance: NA; CDR3nt: TGCGCCAGCAGCCAAGATTGGACTAGAGGGTACGAGCAGTACTTC; CDR3aa: CASSQDWTRGYEQYF